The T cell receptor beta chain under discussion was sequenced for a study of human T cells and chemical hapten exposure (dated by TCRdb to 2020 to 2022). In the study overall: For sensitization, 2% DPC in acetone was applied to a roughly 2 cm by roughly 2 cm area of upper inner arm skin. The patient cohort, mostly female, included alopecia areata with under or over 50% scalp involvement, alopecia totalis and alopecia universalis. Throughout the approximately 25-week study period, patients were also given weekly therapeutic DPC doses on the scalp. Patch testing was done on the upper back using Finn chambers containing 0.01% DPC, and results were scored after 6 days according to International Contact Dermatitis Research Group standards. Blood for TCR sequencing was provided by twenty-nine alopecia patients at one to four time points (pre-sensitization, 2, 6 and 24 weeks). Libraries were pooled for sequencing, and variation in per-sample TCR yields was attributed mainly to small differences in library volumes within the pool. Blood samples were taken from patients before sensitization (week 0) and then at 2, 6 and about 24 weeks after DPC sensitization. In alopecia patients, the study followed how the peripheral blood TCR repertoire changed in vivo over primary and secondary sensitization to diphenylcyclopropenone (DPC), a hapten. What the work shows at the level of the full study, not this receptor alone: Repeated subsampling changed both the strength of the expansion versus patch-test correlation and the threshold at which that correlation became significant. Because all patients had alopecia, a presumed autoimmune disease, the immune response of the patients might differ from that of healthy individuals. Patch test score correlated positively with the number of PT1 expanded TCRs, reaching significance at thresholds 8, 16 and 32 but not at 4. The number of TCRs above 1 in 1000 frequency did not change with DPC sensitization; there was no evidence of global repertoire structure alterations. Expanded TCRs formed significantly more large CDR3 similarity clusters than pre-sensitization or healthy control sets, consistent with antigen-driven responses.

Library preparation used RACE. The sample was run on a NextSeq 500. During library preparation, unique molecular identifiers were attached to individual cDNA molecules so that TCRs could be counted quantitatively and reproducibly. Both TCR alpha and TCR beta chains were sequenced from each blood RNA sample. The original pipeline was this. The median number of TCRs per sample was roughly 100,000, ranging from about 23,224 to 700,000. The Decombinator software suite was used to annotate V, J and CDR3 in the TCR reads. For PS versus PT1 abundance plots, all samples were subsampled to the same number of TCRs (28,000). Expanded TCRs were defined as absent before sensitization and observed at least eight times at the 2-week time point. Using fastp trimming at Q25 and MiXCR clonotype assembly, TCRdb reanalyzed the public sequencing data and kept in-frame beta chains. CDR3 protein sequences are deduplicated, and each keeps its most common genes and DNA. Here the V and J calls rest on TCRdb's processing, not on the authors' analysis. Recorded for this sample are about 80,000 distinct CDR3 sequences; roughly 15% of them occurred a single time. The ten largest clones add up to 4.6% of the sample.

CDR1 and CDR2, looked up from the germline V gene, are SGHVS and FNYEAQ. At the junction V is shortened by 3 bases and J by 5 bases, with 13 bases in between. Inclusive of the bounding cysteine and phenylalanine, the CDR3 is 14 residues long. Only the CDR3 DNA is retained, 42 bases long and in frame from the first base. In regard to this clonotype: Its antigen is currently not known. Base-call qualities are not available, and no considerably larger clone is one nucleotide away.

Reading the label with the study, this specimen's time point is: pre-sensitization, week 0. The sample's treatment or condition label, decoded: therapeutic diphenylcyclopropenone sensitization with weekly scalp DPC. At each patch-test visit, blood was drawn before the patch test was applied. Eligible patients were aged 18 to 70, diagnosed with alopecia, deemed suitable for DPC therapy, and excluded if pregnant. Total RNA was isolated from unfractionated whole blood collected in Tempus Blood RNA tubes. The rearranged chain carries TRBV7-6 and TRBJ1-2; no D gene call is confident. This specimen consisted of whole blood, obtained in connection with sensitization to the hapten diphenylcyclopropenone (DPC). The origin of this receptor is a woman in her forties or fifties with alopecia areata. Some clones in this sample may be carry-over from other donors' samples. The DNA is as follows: TGTGCCAGCAGCTTTTGGAAAAGGATGTATGGCTACACCTTC. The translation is CASSFWKRMYGYTF.